This T cell receptor beta chain was identified during a study of T cells in Graves' hyperthyroidism and ophthalmopathy. Whole-study findings and limits: A model of 13 V-J pairs discriminated ophthalmopathy from stable hyperthyroidism.

The definition of stable Graves' hyperthyroidism was no ophthalmopathy progression within 18 months. Clinical symptoms, serum thyroxine, TRAb, thyroid ultrasound and orbital computed tomography informed diagnoses. Amplification yielded TCR beta CDR3 regions, with RNA transcripts as the source. First-round RT-PCR targeting the TCR CDR3 was performed with the HTBI primer set. TCRdb used MiXCR to reprocess the multiplex PCR reads, holding one entry per CDR3 protein. The sample gives some 720,000 distinct CDR3 sequences, about a sixth of which show up once; over 7.5% is in the top ten. Concerning this clonotype: The antigen is unknown.

Germline V lookup: CDR1 MGHRA, CDR2 YSYEKL. There are 15 residues in the CDR3. The junction had 15 bases not matched to a gene; V was cut back by 6 bases and J by 11 bases. The sequencing sample was made of blood. The source is a man aged 18 to 35 with Graves' hyperthyroidism. The chain recombines TRBV4-1 with TRBJ1-2; 10 bases align to TRBD1. In nucleotides, the CDR3 is TGCGCCAGCAGTGTTGTAGGAGGGACAGGGGACTCGTACACCTTC. Its translation: CASSVVGGTGDSYTF.